Reported below is one T cell receptor (beta chain). The trim removed 7 bases at V and 2 bases at J, leaving 8 bases unmatched. The germline gives CDR1 MNHEY, CDR2 SVGEGT. The CDR3 runs to 15 residues. With constant-segment primers, 5'RACE yielded cDNA libraries of TCR alpha and TCR beta that carried sample barcodes and UMIs. Using its own MiXCR run on the 5' RACE reads, TCRdb lists one record per CDR3 protein. The sample contains some 260,000 distinct CDR3 sequences, 15% to 20% of which appear only once. These data come from a study of T-cell memory formation after mild COVID-19. The clonotype comes from a man younger than 35 who had mild COVID-19 (a few samples of this study predate the infection). Cell type and time point are not known. J is TRBJ2-3 and V is TRBV6-2 or TRBV6-3, with 8 bases aligning to TRBD2. Material for sequencing was PBMCs or a T cell subset sorted from them (not recorded which). This CDR3 reads CASTQIAGHTDTQYF. The CDR3 coding sequence is TGTGCCAGCACCCAAATAGCGGGGCACACAGATACGCAGTATTTT.